The clone carrying this T cell receptor beta chain is medium-sized. Its antigen remains unidentified. Clones were sequenced by immunoSEQ multiplex PCR, and TCRdb holds only the in-frame ones, with some missing. The sample carries nearly 30,000 clones, around 90% recorded once. The germline V and J ends were trimmed by 6 bases and 6 bases, with 10 bases remaining between them. The germline gives CDR1 MDHEN, CDR2 SYDVKM. There are 12 residues in the CDR3. The data originate from a study of a mutant IDH1 vaccine in newly diagnosed glioma. Background on the study: Onset of vaccination occurred 4-6 weeks following radiotherapy alone, or with temozolomide cycles.

Time point denoted: week 5, during vaccination. The content of each vaccine dose was 300 ug of mutant IDH1 20-mer peptide, and topical imiquimod accompanied it. The clonotype comes from a woman between 35 and 50 years old with glioma. Some clones in this sample may be carry-over from other donors' samples. Sequenced here: peripheral blood mononuclear cells (PBMCs), sampled from a glioma patient whose treatment included an IDH1 peptide vaccine. The rearrangement uses TRBV28 and TRBJ2-3; no firm D call. The CDR3 is CASSLAGDTQYF. The CDR3 DNA sequence: TGTGCCAGCAGCTTGGCTGGGGATACGCAGTATTTT.